The 22 T cell receptor beta chains below all came from one sample that was sequenced in a study of blood T cell repertoires in COVID-19. TCRdb keeps only in-frame clones here, not all; method: immunoSEQ multiplex PCR. This table has around 140,000 clones, 75% to 85% appearing once. The sample consisted of peripheral blood. The receptors here all came from a man between 70 and 80 years old who had recovered from COVID-19.

The V call is TRBV3-1 (or the pseudogene TRBV3-2), the J call TRBJ1-1; 8 bases fit TRBD1. The junction had 8 bases not matched to a gene; V was cut back by 4 bases and J by 4 bases. The germline gives CDR1 LGHDT, CDR2 YNNKEL (reference sequence). The CDR3 totals 15 residues. The CDR3 DNA is TGTGCCAGCAGCCTCCGACAGGGGTGGAGCACTGAAGCTTTCTTT. Amino acid sequence: CASSLRQGWSTEAFF.

The V call is TRBV5-6, the J call TRBJ2-7; tentatively, D is TRBD1 (6 bases). Trimming pared 3 bases from V and 4 bases from J, leaving 17 bases between. Germline V gene sequence: CDR1 SGHDT, CDR2 YYEEEE. The CDR3 runs to 15 residues. The CDR3 here is CASSSTGQKGYEQYF. The CDR3 DNA reads TGTGCCAGCAGCTCGACGGGACAAAAGGGGTACGAGCAGTACTTC.

The V gene is TRBV11-2, the J gene TRBJ1-2; D is possibly TRBD1 (5 bases). The CDR3 is made up of 13 amino acids. CDR1 and CDR2 (germline): SGHAT, FQNNGV. Trimming pared 2 bases from V and 8 bases from J, leaving 12 bases between. DNA of the CDR3: TGTGCCAGCAGCTTACCGGTTCGGGGGGGCTACACCTTC. It encodes CASSLPVRGGYTF. Complete variable domain (other parts from reference TRBV11-2 and TRBJ1-2): EAGVAQSPRYKIIEKRQSVAFWCNPISGHATLYWYQQILGQGPKLLIQFQNNGVVDDSQLPKDRFSAERLKGVDSTLKIQPAKLEDSAVYLCASSLPVRGGYTFGSGTRLTVV.

The chain has TRBV13 and TRBJ2-7, with D uncertain. Trimming removed 4 bases at V and 3 bases at J, with 4 bases between. The length of the CDR3 is 11 residues. Germline CDR1 is PRHDT and CDR2 is FYEKMQ (reference sequence). The CDR3 loop reads CASSSRYEQYF. DNA of the CDR3: TGTGCCAGCAGCTCTCGCTACGAGCAGTACTTC. Complete variable domain (other parts from reference TRBV13 and TRBJ2-7): AAGVIQSPRHLIKEKRETATLKCYPIPRHDTVYWYQQGPGQDPQFLISFYEKMQSDKGSIPDRFSAQQFSDYHSELNMSSLELGDSALYFCASSSRYEQYFGPGTRLTVT.

This chain connects TRBV2 to TRBJ2-7; 8 bases fit TRBD2. The V gene's germline CDR1 is SNHLY and CDR2 FYNNEI. The CDR3 has 18 residues. With V trimmed by 4 bases and J by 7 bases, 21 bases remained unmatched. The CDR3 DNA reads TGTGCCAGCAGTGGGATACTCAACCTAAAGCGGGAGCTAGAAGAGCAGTACTTC. Amino acid sequence: CASSGILNLKRELEEQYF.

The chain combines TRBV6-5 with TRBJ2-1, with unresolved D. The V end lost 2 bases, the J end lost 0 bases, and 11 bases lay between the germline ends. Germline V gene sequence: CDR1 MNHEY, CDR2 SVGAGI. This CDR3 has 16 amino acids. This CDR3 reads CASSYDIKSSYNEQFF. The CDR3 coding sequence is TGTGCCAGCAGTTACGACATAAAAAGCTCCTACAATGAGCAGTTCTTC.

The V call is TRBV5-5, the J call TRBJ2-7; TRBD2 matches at 7 bases. This CDR3 region has 15 residues. CDR1 SGHKS and CDR2 YYEKEE come from the germline V gene (reference sequence). Trimming at V came to 1 base and at J to 4 bases, leaving 8 bases not matched to a gene. The CDR3 protein is CASSLSGGIGYEQYF. For the CDR3, the DNA is TGTGCCAGCAGCTTGTCGGGGGGAATAGGGTACGAGCAGTACTTC. The full variable domain, completed using reference TRBV5-5 and TRBJ2-7, is DAGVTQSPTHLIKTRGQQVTLRCSPISGHKSVSWYQQVLGQGPQFIFQYYEKEERGRGNFPDRFSARQFPNYSSELNVNALLLGDSALYLCASSLSGGIGYEQYFGPGTRLTVT.

The chain carries TRBV5-8 and TRBJ1-2, with D possibly matching TRBD1 (5 bases). The length of the CDR3 is 16 residues. V gave up 2 bases and J gave up 1 base, with 15 bases separating them. CDR1 is SGHTS and CDR2 is YDEGEE in the germline V gene. The chain's CDR3 is CASSFISQAINYGYTF. CDR3 in DNA: TGTGCCAGCAGCTTCATCTCACAGGCGATTAACTATGGCTACACCTTC.

V and J are TRBV27 and TRBJ2-2, with 7 bases fitting TRBD1. Germline CDR1 and CDR2: MNHEY and SMNVEV (reference sequence). This CDR3 is 16 amino acids long. V was pared by 6 bases and J by 2 bases, with 9 bases of the junction left unmatched. CDR3 loop: CASRDRPGLNTGELFF. The CDR3 coding sequence is TGTGCCAGCAGGGACAGGCCCGGATTAAACACCGGGGAGCTGTTTTTT.

This clone was picked up one time. The same CDR3 is also encoded by other DNA sequences in this sample. The V gene is TRBV4-3, the J gene TRBJ2-7, with D perhaps matching TRBD2 (5 bases). The germline CDR1 and CDR2 sequences are LGHNA and YSLEER. The V and J ends lost 1 base and 3 bases respectively, with 13 bases between them. The CDR3 runs 15 residues. This CDR3 reads CASSQGVGSGYEQYF. CDR3 DNA sequence: TGCGCCAGCAGCCAAGGAGTGGGAAGCGGCTACGAGCAGTACTTC.

This chain joins TRBV24-1 and TRBJ2-3; 8 bases align to TRBD1. J was trimmed by 1 base and V by 5 bases; bases with no gene match: 7. Germline V gives CDR1 KGHDR, CDR2 SFDVKD. The CDR3 has 16 amino acids. CDR3 in DNA: TGTGCCACCAGTGCCCCTGGGGGACAGGGCACAGATACGCAGTATTTT. It translates to CATSAPGGQGTDTQYF.

This chain connects TRBV12-3 or TRBV12-4 to TRBJ2-6, with a tentative D call TRBD1 (6 bases). The CDR3 loop spans 13 amino acids. Trimming left V 5 bases short and J 4 bases short, with 6 bases between. Here the CDR3 reads CASSQGGANVLTF. The CDR3 nucleotides are TGTGCCAGCAGTCAGGGGGGGGCCAACGTCCTGACTTTC.

Only one count was recorded for this clone. This rearrangement joins TRBV12-5 to TRBJ2-3; 8 bases are a match to TRBD2. The CDR3 is 14 amino acids. V lost 7 bases, J lost 2 bases, and 5 bases stayed unmatched. The V gene's germline CDR1 is LGHNT and CDR2 FRNRAP. CDR3 amino acids: CASAQLAATDTQYF. In nucleotides, the CDR3 is TGTGCTAGTGCCCAACTAGCGGCCACAGATACGCAGTATTTT.

This clone showed up just a few times. The CDR3 here is CASSWTGSGANVLTF. As DNA, the CDR3 is TGTGCCAGCAGCTGGACAGGGTCTGGGGCCAACGTCCTGACTTTC. The rearrangement joins TRBV7-3 to TRBJ2-6, with 8 nucleotides matching TRBD1. Germline CDR1 and CDR2: SGHTA and FQGTGA. This CDR3 contains 15 residues. After removal of 4 bases from V and 1 base from J, the junction contained 0 bases not matched to a gene. Full variable domain (rest looked up from reference TRBV7-3 and TRBJ2-6): GAGVSQTPSNKVTEKGKYVELRCDPISGHTALYWYRQSLGQGPEFLIYFQGTGAADDSGLPNDRFFAVRPEGSVSTLKIQRTERGDSAVYLCASSWTGSGANVLTFGAGSRLTVL.

The chain couples TRBV5-1 to TRBJ2-6; D not certain. This CDR3 is 15 amino acids long. The germline V gene has CDR1 SGHRS and CDR2 YFSETQ. Trimming left V 0 bases short and J 3 bases short, with 7 bases between. CDR3 amino acids: CASSLGDFGANVLTF. CDR3 sequence (DNA): TGCGCCAGCAGCTTGGGCGATTTTGGGGCCAACGTCCTGACTTTC.

This clone appeared once. V gene TRBV15 combines with J gene TRBJ1-2; D is undetermined. Trimming left V 0 bases short and J 5 bases short, with 4 bases between. Germline V gene data show CDR1 as LNHNV and CDR2 as YYDKDF (reference sequence). This CDR3 comprises 12 residues. The DNA of the CDR3 is TGTGCCACCAGCAGAGATCCATATGGCTACACCTTC. Translated, it gives CATSRDPYGYTF.

This clone occurred once. V gene TRBV19 combines with J gene TRBJ2-7, with a tentative D call TRBD2 (5 bases). There are 15 residues in the CDR3. Germline V gives CDR1 LNHDA, CDR2 SQIVND (reference sequence). Trimming cost V 1 base and J 0 bases, with 10 bases left between them. CDR3 amino acids: CASSIGSGISYEQYF. In nucleotides, the CDR3 is TGTGCCAGTAGTATAGGGTCCGGGATCTCCTACGAGCAGTACTTC.

The chain uses TRBV29-1 and TRBJ1-1; D gene uncertain. The CDR3 loop spans 13 amino acids. Germline CDR1 reads SQVTM; CDR2 reads ANQGSEA. Between the trimmed V and J ends, which lost 0 bases and 1 base, there was a span of 6 bases. The DNA for the CDR3 is TGCAGCGTTGAAGATGGGAGGAACACTGAAGCTTTCTTT. As protein: CSVEDGRNTEAFF.

This clone was observed a few times. This chain uses TRBV27 with TRBJ2-7; D possibly corresponds to TRBD2 (6 bases). The germline V gene encodes CDR1 MNHEY and CDR2 SMNVEV (reference sequence). V lost 7 bases to trimming and J lost 5 bases, with 24 bases between them. The CDR3 has 16 residues. The CDR3: CASTTRAGLWSDEQYF. The CDR3 DNA is TGTGCCAGCACCACTAGGGCGGGACTTTGGTCAGACGAGCAGTACTTC.

The J gene is TRBJ1-6, the V gene TRBV27; D gene unclear. V was trimmed by 5 bases and J by 7 bases, leaving 9 bases between them. CDR1 and CDR2 from the germline V gene are MNHEY and SMNVEV (reference sequence). CDR3 length: 13 amino acids. The CDR3 DNA sequence: TGTGCCAGCAGTCCTCTCGGGAATTCACCCCTCCACTTT. Translation gives CASSPLGNSPLHF.

V is TRBV7-8 and J is TRBJ1-1; D is possibly TRBD1 (6 bases). Trimming removed 2 bases at V and 1 base at J, with 26 bases between. CDR3 length: 20 residues. The germline gives CDR1 SGHVS, CDR2 FQNEAQ. The CDR3 loop is CASSLRRQGWGLNGNTEAFF. The CDR3 DNA is TGTGCCAGCAGCTTAAGGCGGCAGGGCTGGGGGCTGAACGGGAACACTGAAGCTTTCTTT.

The CDR3 DNA reads as TGTGCCAGCAGCCAAGCCTCTGGCACAGATACGCAGTATTTT. Translation gives CASSQASGTDTQYF. This chain uses TRBV3-1 (or the pseudogene TRBV3-2) with TRBJ2-3, with no clear D. The CDR3 has 14 amino acids. V was shortened by 1 base and J by 1 base, with 6 bases between the two germline ends. The V gene's germline CDR1 is LGHDT and CDR2 YNNKEL (reference sequence).